This entry concerns a single T cell receptor (beta chain). This entry belongs to a study of blood T cell repertoires in COVID-19. The V gene's germline CDR1 is LNHDA and CDR2 SQIVND (reference sequence). This CDR3 spans 14 amino acids. V was shortened by 1 base and J by 4 bases, with 10 bases between the two germline ends. As originally analysed: Nucleated cell counts were estimated from reference gene primer amplification. Profiling relied on immunoSEQ multiplex PCR, and the TCRdb table lists in-frame clones only, not all of them. V and J calls and clone size are copied from that table; D and trimming were computed from the DNA. The sample has roughly 290,000 clones; about nine tenths are singletons.

This chain connects TRBV19 to TRBJ2-5; a possible D gene is TRBD1 (6 bases). Source material: PBMCs or T cells enriched from blood (not recorded which). This sequence was found in a woman in her thirties or forties who had recovered from COVID-19. The DNA of the CDR3 is TGTGCCAGTAGTATAGTAGGCAGGGGAGAGACCCAGTACTTC. It codes for CASSIVGRGETQYF.